The rows below give T cell receptor beta chains drawn from one sample of a study of CD8 T cells in Susac syndrome. Via MiXCR, TCRdb re-called the immunoSEQ multiplex PCR reads, giving one row per CDR3 protein. The sample lists approximately 150,000 distinct CDR3 sequences; around 80% were seen once. Sequencing was done on a sample of CD8+ T cells from PBMCs. The receptors derive from a human donor with multiple sclerosis. Each CDR3 is given with its conserved first and last residue. D genes are given only for firm matches. Some rows mark clone size as missing; the rest say once, few, many or name a class of expanded clone.

CDR3,DNA,J,V,D,size
CSAPSSGLTTYNEQFF,TGCAGTGCCCCGTCGTCGGGACTTACTACCTACAATGAGCAGTTCTTC,TRBJ2-1,TRBV20-1,.,.
CAISESTRGGETQYF,TGTGCCATCAGTGAGTCGACTCGAGGTGGGGAGACCCAGTACTTC,TRBJ2-5,TRBV10-3,.,few
CASSSQWAEETQYF,TGTGCCAGCAGCTCACAATGGGCTGAAGAGACCCAGTACTTC,TRBJ2-5,TRBV5-6,.,once
CASSNAQGAGQPQHF,TGTGCCAGCAGCAACGCGCAGGGGGCTGGACAGCCCCAGCATTTT,TRBJ1-5,TRBV7-2,TRBD1,.
CSLEGANVLTF,TGCAGCCTAGAAGGGGCCAACGTCCTGACTTTC,TRBJ2-6,TRBV20-1,.,.
CASSFPYQETQYF,TGTGCCAGCAGCTTCCCGTACCAAGAGACCCAGTACTTC,TRBJ2-5,TRBV11-3,.,few
CASSQGTGGTGELFF,TGTGCCAGCAGCCAGGGGACAGGGGGCACCGGGGAGCTGTTTTTT,TRBJ2-2,TRBV7-6,TRBD1,.
CASSFTPLGNTIYF,TGTGCCAGCAGTTTTACGCCGCTCGGAAACACCATATATTTT,TRBJ1-3,TRBV28,.,.
CASRTNNEQFF,TGTGCCAGCAGGACCAACAATGAGCAGTTCTTC,TRBJ2-1,TRBV7-9,.,.
CASSATELETQYF,TGTGCCAGCAGCGCTACCGAATTGGAGACCCAGTACTTC,TRBJ2-5,TRBV6-1,.,.
CATSSPREGQGRETQYF,TGTGCCACCAGCAGCCCTCGGGAAGGACAGGGTAGAGAGACCCAGTACTTC,TRBJ2-5,TRBV15,TRBD1,.
CSARDELQGGQPQHF,TGCAGTGCTAGAGATGAGTTACAGGGTGGCCAGCCCCAGCATTTT,TRBJ1-5,TRBV20-1,.,.
CATQGTPSYNSPLHF,TGTGCCACCCAGGGGACCCCCTCCTATAATTCACCCCTCCACTTT,TRBJ1-6,TRBV19,.,.
CASSQGPNYGYTF,TGCGCCAGCAGCCAGGGTCCGAACTATGGCTACACCTTC,TRBJ1-2,TRBV4-1,.,.
CASSLVLAGGPDEQFF,TGTGCCAGCAGTTTAGTCTTAGCGGGGGGCCCGGATGAGCAGTTCTTC,TRBJ2-1,TRBV27,TRBD2,.
CASAGLAGGPSYEQYF,TGTGCCAGCGCGGGACTAGCGGGGGGCCCATCCTACGAGCAGTACTTC,TRBJ2-7,TRBV9,TRBD2,.
CASIAGLAETFF,TGTGCCAGCATCGCCGGGTTGGCCGAAACTTTCTTT,TRBJ1-1,TRBV6-1,.,.
CASSQDPLAGVADISYEQYF,TGTGCCAGCAGCCAAGATCCCCTAGCGGGGGTCGCCGACATATCCTACGAGCAGTACTTC,TRBJ2-7,TRBV3-1,TRBD2,.
CASSTGVNTEAFF,TGTGCCAGTTCAACAGGGGTGAACACTGAAGCTTTCTTT,TRBJ1-1,TRBV19,TRBD1,once
CASSGSRQAPLHF,TGCGCCAGCAGCGGGTCCCGACAGGCACCCCTCCACTTT,TRBJ1-6,TRBV4-1,.,.
CASSEERWVAGANVLTF,TGTGCCAGCAGTGAAGAGAGGTGGGTCGCTGGGGCCAACGTCCTGACTTTC,TRBJ2-6,TRBV6-1,.,.
CASSSLGTANTEAFF,TGTGCCAGTAGCTCCTTAGGGACAGCGAACACTGAAGCTTTCTTT,TRBJ1-1,TRBV19,TRBD1,.
CASSPGPSSYNSPLHF,TGCGCCAGCAGCCCGGGGCCTTCGTCTTATAATTCACCCCTCCACTTT,TRBJ1-6,TRBV4-1,.,.
CSASRLAGDNEQFF,TGCAGTGCTAGTAGGTTAGCGGGGGACAATGAGCAGTTCTTC,TRBJ2-1,TRBV20-1,TRBD2,.
CASSQWVTGEQYF,TGTGCCAGCAGCCAATGGGTTACAGGCGAGCAGTACTTC,TRBJ2-7,TRBV4-2,.,few
CASSLGVVGFNEQFF,TGTGCCAGCAGTTTAGGAGTAGTAGGGTTCAATGAGCAGTTCTTC,TRBJ2-1,TRBV12-3/TRBV12-4,.,.
CASSKYSYNEQFF,TGTGCCAGTAGTAAGTATAGCTACAATGAGCAGTTCTTC,TRBJ2-1,TRBV19,.,.
CASSLGPGSTYEQYF,TGTGCCAGCAGTTTAGGACCGGGGTCCACCTACGAGCAGTACTTC,TRBJ2-7,TRBV12-3/TRBV12-4,.,.
CASSPRGTGDTQYF,TGTGCCAGCAGTCCCAGGGGGACGGGAGATACGCAGTATTTT,TRBJ2-3,TRBV27,TRBD1,.
CASTPGVAGSGPTEAFF,TGTGCCAGCACCCCCGGGGTGGCAGGAAGCGGGCCCACTGAAGCTTTCTTT,TRBJ1-1,TRBV11-3,.,.
CASSLTPDANNEQFF,TGTGCCAGCAGCTTAACTCCGGACGCCAACAATGAGCAGTTCTTC,TRBJ2-1,TRBV7-9,.,.